Presented here are 21 T cell receptor beta chains from one specimen sequenced in a study of blood T cell repertoires in COVID-19. The assay was immunoSEQ multiplex PCR, and TCRdb's table has in-frame clones only and misses some. The sample has 210,000 or so clones, 85% to 90% seen once; the top ten hold less than 3%. The specimen was peripheral blood. These receptors were taken from a man between 25 and 39 years old with COVID-19, enrolled during active disease.

The chain joins TRBV19 to TRBJ2-3; 8 bases agree with TRBD2. After removal of 0 bases from V and 2 bases from J, the junction contained 7 bases not matched to a gene. The CDR3 has 17 amino acids. Germline CDR1 and CDR2: LNHDA and SQIVND (reference sequence). DNA for the CDR3: TGTGCCAGTAGTATAGACGGGAGGGAAGGGTCCACAGATACGCAGTATTTT. This sequence encodes CASSIDGREGSTDTQYF.

This clone occurred a few times. The V gene is TRBV28, the J gene TRBJ1-1; D is unresolved. Trimming cost V 6 bases and J 1 base, with 9 bases left between them. The germline gives CDR1 MDHEN, CDR2 SYDVKM. The CDR3 covers 13 residues. The CDR3 spells CASRTNGNTEAFF. In DNA, the CDR3 is TGTGCCAGCAGAACTAACGGGAACACTGAAGCTTTCTTT.

This clone has just one count. V usage is TRBV6-5 and J usage is TRBJ1-6; TRBD1 is a possible D gene (5 bases). Germline values: CDR1 MNHEY, CDR2 SVGAGI. The CDR3 length is 13 residues. Trimming shortened V by 6 bases and J by 14 bases, and 17 bases separated the two germline ends. The CDR3 DNA is TGTGCCAGCAGCGTGCGGGACCCTAGATCCCTCCACTTT. Protein sequence: CASSVRDPRSLHF.

This chain links TRBV6-2 or TRBV6-3 with TRBJ2-7, with 9 bases aligning to TRBD1. The CDR3 is 18 residues long. J gave up 3 bases and V 0 bases, and 12 bases lay outside the gene matches. The germline V gene has CDR1 MNHEY and CDR2 SVGEGT. The CDR3 loop reads CASSYSFLGQGFLYEQYF. CDR3 in DNA: TGTGCCAGCAGTTACTCATTCCTGGGACAGGGTTTCCTCTACGAGCAGTACTTC.

The gene calls are TRBV5-1 and TRBJ2-3; D is undetermined. V gave up 1 base and J gave up 3 bases, with 6 bases separating them. CDR1 is SGHRS, CDR2 YFSETQ, per germline. This CDR3 comprises 13 residues. CDR3 in amino acids: CASSLPSTDTQYF. In DNA, the CDR3 is TGCGCCAGCAGCTTGCCATCAACAGATACGCAGTATTTT.

The chain recombines TRBV4-2 with TRBJ2-7; TRBD2 matches at 14 bases. The CDR3 length is 17 residues. The V and J ends lost 4 bases and 3 bases, in that order; junction bases with no gene match: 8. Germline V lookup: CDR1 LGHNA, CDR2 YNFKEQ. The CDR3 loop is CASSPGLAGGINYEQYF. CDR3 coding DNA: TGTGCCAGCAGCCCAGGACTAGCGGGAGGTATTAACTACGAGCAGTACTTC.

This chain uses TRBV11-2 with TRBJ1-2; 7 positions agree with TRBD1. V was clipped by 1 base and J by 4 bases; unmatched bases: 6. CDR3 size: 15 residues. The germline V gene has CDR1 SGHAT and CDR2 FQNNGV. The CDR3 is CASSLGPTGLYGYTF. The CDR3, as DNA: TGTGCCAGCAGCTTAGGACCGACAGGGCTCTATGGCTACACCTTC.

This clone was seen just once. This rearrangement joins TRBV28 to TRBJ1-6; tentative D call: TRBD1 (6 bases). The V end was cut by 5 bases, the J end by 0 bases, with 17 bases between. Germline V lookup: CDR1 MDHEN, CDR2 SYDVKM. The CDR3 length is 18 residues. The chain's CDR3 is CASSTHTGGSSYNSPLHF. In DNA form, the CDR3 reads TGTGCCAGCAGTACCCATACGGGGGGCAGCTCCTATAATTCACCCCTCCACTTT.

This sequence joins TRBV24-1 and TRBJ1-4, with 10 nucleotides matching TRBD1. The V and J ends lost 3 bases and 8 bases, in that order; junction bases with no gene match: 14. This CDR3 has 18 amino acids. CDR1 and CDR2 (germline): KGHDR, SFDVKD. This chain's CDR3 is CATSDTGTGVGKGEKLFF. CDR3 DNA sequence: TGTGCCACCAGTGATACCGGGACAGGGGTCGGTAAAGGGGAAAAACTGTTTTTT.

The chain uses TRBV2 and TRBJ1-5; tentative D call: TRBD1 (6 bases). CDR1 and CDR2 from the germline V gene are SNHLY and FYNNEI. The V end was cut by 7 bases, the J end by 4 bases, with 14 bases between. The CDR3 extends over 14 amino acids. CDR3 nucleotides: TGTGCCAGCACGGCACAGGGAGGGAATCAGCCCCAGCATTTT. Amino acid sequence: CASTAQGGNQPQHF.

The chain employs TRBV2 and TRBJ1-2; no clear D gene. V was clipped by 6 bases and J by 4 bases, with 6 bases between them. This CDR3 has 11 residues. The germline V gene encodes CDR1 SNHLY and CDR2 FYNNEI. CDR3 loop: CASRTIYGYTF. DNA for the CDR3: TGTGCCAGCAGGACTATCTATGGCTACACCTTC.

V gene TRBV11-2 combines with J gene TRBJ1-4; the D gene is possibly TRBD1 (5 bases). Germline V gene sequence: CDR1 SGHAT, CDR2 FQNNGV. The V end was cut by 4 bases, the J end by 3 bases, with 15 bases between. The CDR3 is 16 amino acids. The CDR3 spells CASSSWGGEANEKLFF. The CDR3 nucleotides are TGTGCCAGCAGCTCCTGGGGGGGTGAGGCTAATGAAAAACTGTTTTTT.

This rearrangement joins TRBV18 to TRBJ2-3, with D possibly TRBD1 on 6 matching bases. The CDR3 runs 17 residues. V was trimmed by 4 bases and J by 0 bases, leaving 17 bases between them. Germline-derived CDR1 and CDR2 are KGHSH and LQKENI. The CDR3 nucleotides are TGTGCCAGCTCACAATGGACAGCGATAACTAGCACAGATACGCAGTATTTT. It specifies CASSQWTAITSTDTQYF.

V is TRBV5-6 and J is TRBJ2-3; TRBD1 is a possible D gene (5 bases). This CDR3 has 14 amino acids. Trimming pared 2 bases from V and 0 bases from J, leaving 7 bases between. The germline V gene has CDR1 SGHDT and CDR2 YYEEEE. The CDR3 here is CASSFQGSTDTQYF. The CDR3 DNA sequence: TGTGCCAGCAGCTTTCAGGGTAGCACAGATACGCAGTATTTT. The complete variable domain, with remaining parts taken from reference TRBV5-6 and TRBJ2-3, reads DAGVTQSPTHLIKTRGQQVTLRCSPKSGHDTVSWYQQALGQGPQFIFQYYEEEERQRGNFPDRFSGHQFPNYSSELNVNALLLGDSALYLCASSFQGSTDTQYFGPGTRLTVL.

This clone was observed a single time. The chain recombines TRBV19 with TRBJ1-3; 10 bases match TRBD1. This CDR3 has 15 amino acids. Germline CDR1 is LNHDA and CDR2 is SQIVND (reference sequence). The CDR3, as DNA: TGTGCAGTCCGCGGGGACAGGGGTTACAGAAACACCATATATTTT. Protein sequence: CAVRGDRGYRNTIYF.

This chain joins TRBV19 and TRBJ2-7, with D possibly TRBD2 on 6 matching bases. Germline CDR1 reads LNHDA; CDR2 reads SQIVND (reference sequence). The CDR3 has 12 residues. V lost 7 bases, J lost 5 bases, and 12 bases lay in between. CDR3 coding DNA: TGTGCCAGTACCCCCGGAGGGCACGAGCAGTACTTC. It encodes CASTPGGHEQYF.

The V call is TRBV19, the J call TRBJ1-1; possibly TRBD1 for D (6 bases). Germline lookup yields CDR1 LNHDA and CDR2 SQIVND (reference sequence). The CDR3 spans 15 residues. Trimming took off 5 bases at V and 7 bases at J, with 20 bases between the two ends. CDR3 DNA: TGTGCCAGTAGTGGGGGGGCTACAGGGACCATTGAAGCTTTCTTT. Amino acid sequence: CASSGGATGTIEAFF.

V gene TRBV3-1 (or the pseudogene TRBV3-2) combines with J gene TRBJ2-3; D possibly corresponds to TRBD1 (5 bases). This CDR3 contains 12 residues. Germline V gene lookup returns CDR1 LGHDT and CDR2 YNNKEL (reference sequence). V lost 6 bases and J lost 3, with 7 bases in between. The CDR3 protein is CASRRGTDTQYF. The CDR3 bases are TGTGCCAGCAGAAGGGGAACAGATACGCAGTATTTT.

The chain joins TRBV7-2 to TRBJ2-2; the match to TRBD2 covers 8 bases. Germline loops: CDR1 SGHTA, CDR2 FQGNSA. CDR3 length: 15 amino acids. J lost 6 bases, V lost 0 bases, and 3 bases had no gene match. The CDR3 is CASSLATGGAGELFF. DNA of the CDR3: TGTGCCAGCAGCTTAGCCACGGGAGGGGCCGGGGAGCTGTTTTTT.

The chain couples TRBV13 to TRBJ1-6, with TRBD1 identical over 7 bases. V shed 5 bases, J shed 3 bases, and the junction held 4 bases outside the gene matches. The CDR3 is 15 residues long. Germline V gene lookup returns CDR1 PRHDT and CDR2 FYEKMQ (reference sequence). The CDR3 region has the DNA TGTGCCAGCAGCAAGACAGGGATCTATAATTCACCCCTCCACTTT. Its translation is CASSKTGIYNSPLHF.

This chain uses TRBV18 with TRBJ2-6; 7 nucleotides agree with TRBD1. The germline V gene has CDR1 KGHSH and CDR2 LQKENI. The junction had 8 bases not matched to a gene; V was cut back by 3 bases and J by 0 bases. The CDR3 contains 18 residues. CDR3 nucleotides: TGTGCCAGCTCACCCTCCGGGACAGTTCGCTCTGGGGCCAACGTCCTGACTTTC. Translation: CASSPSGTVRSGANVLTF.